The source of this T cell receptor beta chain is a study of blood T cell repertoires in COVID-19. Study as a whole: Samples representing acute and convalescent COVID-19 were sourced from the United States, Italy and Spain. Nucleic acid was either cDNA or gDNA, and it came from T cells, B-cell-depleted T cells, or PBMCs.

In the authors' methods: Amplification of reference gene primers was used by the study to estimate nucleated cell counts. Only in-frame clones appear in the TCRdb table, and some are missing; sequencing was by immunoSEQ multiplex PCR. For V, J and clone size, that table is used; D and trimming come from the DNA. The sample lists around 460,000 clones; around 90% were seen once. The germline V gene encodes CDR1 SGHDN and CDR2 FVKESK. The junction had 11 bases not matched to a gene; V was cut back by 0 bases and J by 5 bases. This CDR3 has 17 amino acids. Enrollment of patients from Seattle took place during active infection, with longitudinal follow-up.

The sequence derives from a young man with COVID-19, enrolled during active disease. The sample taken for sequencing was peripheral blood. V gene TRBV14 combines with J gene TRBJ2-5, with TRBD2 matching 8 bases. This CDR3 reads CASSQDPREGRMETQYF. The CDR3 DNA follows: TGTGCCAGCAGCCAAGACCCACGGGAGGGTCGTATGGAGACCCAGTACTTC.